This TCR beta chain was retrieved from a study of OX40 agonist ivuxolimab in advanced cancers. This CDR3 contains 15 residues. Germline V gene data show CDR1 as LNHDA and CDR2 as SQIVND (reference sequence). The V segment lost 7 bases and the J segment 4 bases; nucleotides outside the gene matches: 10. General study points: There was clonal expansion of CD4+ and CD8+ blood T cells by week 6 at 0.1 to 3.0 mg/kg. Compared with others, partial responders at 0.1-3.0 mg/kg displayed clonal expansion among the lowest.

Remarks on this clone: What it binds is unknown.

Data came from immunoSEQ multiplex PCR; TCRdb stores just in-frame clones and leaves some out. This sample has approximately 94,000 clones, with around four fifths found just once. V is TRBV19 and J is TRBJ1-1; 9 nucleotides match TRBD1. The receptor comes from an adult with an advanced solid tumor such as melanoma, head and neck, liver or kidney cancer. This material consisted of CD4+ or CD8+ T cells sorted from blood, taken in a trial of the OX40 agonist ivuxolimab. DNA for the CDR3: TGTGCCAGTACCAACCCGGGACAGGGAGGCACTGAAGCTTTCTTT. Translating gives CASTNPGQGGTEAFF.